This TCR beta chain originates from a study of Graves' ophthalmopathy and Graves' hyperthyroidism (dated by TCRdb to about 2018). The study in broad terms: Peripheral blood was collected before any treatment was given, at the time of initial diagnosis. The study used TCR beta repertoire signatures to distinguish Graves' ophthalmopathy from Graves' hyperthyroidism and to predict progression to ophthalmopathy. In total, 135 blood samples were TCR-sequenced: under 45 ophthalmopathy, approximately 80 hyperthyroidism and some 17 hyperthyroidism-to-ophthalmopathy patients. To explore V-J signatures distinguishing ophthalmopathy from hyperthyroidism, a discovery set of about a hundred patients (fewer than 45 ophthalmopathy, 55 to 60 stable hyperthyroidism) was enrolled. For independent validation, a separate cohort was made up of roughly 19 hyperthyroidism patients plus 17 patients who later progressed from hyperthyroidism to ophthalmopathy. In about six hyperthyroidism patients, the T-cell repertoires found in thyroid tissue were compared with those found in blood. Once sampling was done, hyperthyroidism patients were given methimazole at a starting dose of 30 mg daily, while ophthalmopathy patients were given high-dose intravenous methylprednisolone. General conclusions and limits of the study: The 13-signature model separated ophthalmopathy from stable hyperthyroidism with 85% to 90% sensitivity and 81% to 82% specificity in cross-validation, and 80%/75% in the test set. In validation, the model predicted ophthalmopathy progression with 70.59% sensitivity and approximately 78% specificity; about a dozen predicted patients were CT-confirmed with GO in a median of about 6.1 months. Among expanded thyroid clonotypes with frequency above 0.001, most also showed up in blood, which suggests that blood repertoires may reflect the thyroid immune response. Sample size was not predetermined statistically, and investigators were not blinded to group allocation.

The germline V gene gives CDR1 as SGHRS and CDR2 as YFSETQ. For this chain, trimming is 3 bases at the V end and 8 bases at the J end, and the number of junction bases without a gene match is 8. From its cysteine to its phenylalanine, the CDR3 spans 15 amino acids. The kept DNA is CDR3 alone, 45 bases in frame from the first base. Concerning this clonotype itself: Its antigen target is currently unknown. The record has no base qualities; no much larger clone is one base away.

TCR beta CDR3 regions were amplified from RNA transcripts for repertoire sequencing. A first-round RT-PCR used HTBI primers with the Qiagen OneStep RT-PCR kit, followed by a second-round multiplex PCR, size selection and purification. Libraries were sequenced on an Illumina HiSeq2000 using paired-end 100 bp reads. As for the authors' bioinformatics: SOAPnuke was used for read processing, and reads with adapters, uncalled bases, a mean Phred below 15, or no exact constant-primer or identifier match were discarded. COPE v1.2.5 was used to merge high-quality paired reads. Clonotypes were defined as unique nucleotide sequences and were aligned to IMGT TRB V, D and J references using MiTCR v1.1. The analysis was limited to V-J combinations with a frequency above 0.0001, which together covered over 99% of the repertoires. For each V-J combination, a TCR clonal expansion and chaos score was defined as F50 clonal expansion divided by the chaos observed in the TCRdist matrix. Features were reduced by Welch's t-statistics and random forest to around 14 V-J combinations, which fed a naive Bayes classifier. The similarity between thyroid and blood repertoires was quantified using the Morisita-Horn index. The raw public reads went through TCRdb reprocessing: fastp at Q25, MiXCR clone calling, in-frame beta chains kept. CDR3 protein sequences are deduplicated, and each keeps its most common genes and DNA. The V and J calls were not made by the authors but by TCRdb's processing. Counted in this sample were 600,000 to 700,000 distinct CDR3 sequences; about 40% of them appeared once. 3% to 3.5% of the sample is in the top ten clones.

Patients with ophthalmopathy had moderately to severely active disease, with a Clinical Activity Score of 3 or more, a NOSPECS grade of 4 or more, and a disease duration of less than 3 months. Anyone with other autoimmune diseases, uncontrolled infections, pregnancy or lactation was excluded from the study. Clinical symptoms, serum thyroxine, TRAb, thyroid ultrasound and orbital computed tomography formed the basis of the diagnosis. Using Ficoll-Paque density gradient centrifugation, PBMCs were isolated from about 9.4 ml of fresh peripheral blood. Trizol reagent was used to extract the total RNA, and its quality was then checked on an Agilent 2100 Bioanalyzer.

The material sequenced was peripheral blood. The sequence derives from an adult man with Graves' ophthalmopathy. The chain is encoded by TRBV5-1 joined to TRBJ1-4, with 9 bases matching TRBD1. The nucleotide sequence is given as TGCGCCAGCAGCTGGGGGGACAGGGTTGGAGAAAAACTGTTTTTT. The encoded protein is CASSWGDRVGEKLFF.